These T cell receptor beta chains were read from a single sample in a study of radiotherapy plus CTLA-4 blockade in lung cancer. Produced via immunoSEQ multiplex PCR; TCRdb's table is partial and in-frame only. Among some 100,000 clones listed, 78% were seen once. The sequencing used peripheral blood, collected from a patient treated with radiotherapy plus ipilimumab. Receptors originate from a human donor with non-small cell lung cancer who had a partial response to radiotherapy plus ipilimumab. CDR3s include the opening cysteine and the closing phenylalanine or tryptophan. The order of the fields is clone size, V gene, J gene, D gene, CDR3 DNA, CDR3 protein. A D gene is named only where the DNA matches it firmly. Size tells how often a clone was seen (once, few, many) or the class of an expanded clone, and some rows leave it out.

>-|TRBV5-1|TRBJ2-1|TRBD1
TGCGCCAGCAGCCAAACAGGGGGGTACAATGAGCAGTTCTTC
CASSQTGGYNEQFF
>-|TRBV5-6|TRBJ1-5|TRBD1
TGTGCCAGCAGCTTGGGCCCCGGGACAGCGTGGCAGCCCCAGCATTTT
CASSLGPGTAWQPQHF
>-|TRBV4-1|TRBJ2-3|-
TGCGCCAGCAGCCAAGATAGGAGCAGAAGCACAGATACGCAGTATTTT
CASSQDRSRSTDTQYF
>-|TRBV7-2|TRBJ2-1|-
TGTGCCAGCAGCTTAAACGGGAGATCCGATGAGCAGTTCTTC
CASSLNGRSDEQFF
>once|TRBV19|TRBJ2-5|-
TGTGCCAGTAGTCCCTTAATGACTCAAGAGACCCAGTACTTC
CASSPLMTQETQYF
>-|TRBV10-3|TRBJ2-7|TRBD1
TGTGCCATCAGCGGACAGGGGGCGCGACGCGAGCAGTACTTC
CAISGQGARREQYF
>-|TRBV19|TRBJ1-1|-
TGTGCCAGTATCGGGGAGGAGACTGAAGCTTTCTTT
CASIGEETEAFF
>-|TRBV9|TRBJ2-1|TRBD2
TGTGCCAGCAGCAGTTACTCCGGGACTAGCGGCTCCTACAATGAGCAGTTCTTC
CASSSYSGTSGSYNEQFF
>-|TRBV5-4|TRBJ1-1|TRBD1
TGTGCCAGCAGCCCGGGACAGATGAACACTGAAGCTTTCTTT
CASSPGQMNTEAFF
>few|TRBV4-3|TRBJ1-1|TRBD1
TGCGCCAGCAGCCAATTTACAGGGGGCACTGAAGCTTTCTTT
CASSQFTGGTEAFF
>-|TRBV25-1|TRBJ2-1|-
TGTGCCAGCAAGGTGGCGGGAATCGGTGAGCAGTTCTTC
CASKVAGIGEQFF
>-|TRBV28|TRBJ2-1|TRBD2
TGTGCCAGCAGTTTATTAGTACTAGCGGGAGACTACAATGAGCAGTTCTTC
CASSLLVLAGDYNEQFF
>-|TRBV28|TRBJ2-3|TRBD1
TGTGCCAGCCAGAGGGGGCGGAGCACAGATACGCAGTATTTT
CASQRGRSTDTQYF
>-|TRBV6-1|TRBJ1-5|TRBD1
TGTGCCAGCAGTCCCAGGGGCAGGGGGAATAGGCCCCAGCATTTT
CASSPRGRGNRPQHF
>-|TRBV4-3|TRBJ2-2|TRBD2
TGCGCCAGCAGCCAGGGACTAGCGGGAGGGTTCACCGGGGAGCTGTTTTTT
CASSQGLAGGFTGELFF
>-|TRBV27|TRBJ2-1|TRBD2
TGTGCCAGCAGTTCCCCGCAGCGGGAGGGCCTCAATGAGCAGTTCTTC
CASSSPQREGLNEQFF
>-|TRBV7-3|TRBJ1-6|-
TGTGCCAGCAGCCCCGGCGGGGCTTCACCCCTCCACTTT
CASSPGGASPLHF
>-|TRBV7-2|TRBJ1-2|TRBD1
TGTGCCAGCAGCTCCAGACAGGGGAACTATGGCTACACCTTC
CASSSRQGNYGYTF
>-|TRBV5-1|TRBJ1-6|-
TGCGCCAGCAGCTACACGGGACATCTTAATTCACCCCTCCACTTT
CASSYTGHLNSPLHF
>-|TRBV6-1|TRBJ1-1|-
TGTGCCAGCAGTGAGCCGGGACACAACACTGAAGCTTTCTTT
CASSEPGHNTEAFF
>-|TRBV19|TRBJ1-1|-
TGTGCCAGTATGAAGGTAGTAATCCGGGGAAACACTGAAGCTTTCTTT
CASMKVVIRGNTEAFF
>-|TRBV6-1|TRBJ2-1|TRBD2
TGTGCCAGCAGTGCTACGGGGGGTATTAATGAGCAGTTCTTC
CASSATGGINEQFF
>few|TRBV30|TRBJ2-2|TRBD1
TGTGCCTGGAGAGGACAGGGGGCTAGGACCGGGGAGCTGTTTTTT
CAWRGQGARTGELFF
>-|TRBV5-1|TRBJ1-3|-
TGCGCCAGCAGCTTTGGGGCCCTGAGCTCTGGAAACACCATATATTTT
CASSFGALSSGNTIYF
>-|TRBV19|TRBJ1-2|-
TGTGCCAGTACCCCCGGAGGGAGAGGCTACACCTTC
CASTPGGRGYTF
>-|TRBV7-9|TRBJ1-1|TRBD1
TGTGCCAGCAGCCCTTCGACAGGGGGCGTGGGTCTAAGAAACACTGAAGCTTTCTTT
CASSPSTGGVGLRNTEAFF
>once|TRBV15|TRBJ1-6|-
TGTGCCACGAAGACAGAAGCCGATAATTCACCCCTCCACTTT
CATKTEADNSPLHF
>-|TRBV4-1|TRBJ2-3|TRBD2
TGCGCCAGCAGCCGGGCGGTGTCTGCTAGCGGGAGGGCCGGGATCACAGATACGCAGTATTTT
CASSRAVSASGRAGITDTQYF
>few|TRBV28|TRBJ2-3|-
-
CASSSSVPSTDTQYF